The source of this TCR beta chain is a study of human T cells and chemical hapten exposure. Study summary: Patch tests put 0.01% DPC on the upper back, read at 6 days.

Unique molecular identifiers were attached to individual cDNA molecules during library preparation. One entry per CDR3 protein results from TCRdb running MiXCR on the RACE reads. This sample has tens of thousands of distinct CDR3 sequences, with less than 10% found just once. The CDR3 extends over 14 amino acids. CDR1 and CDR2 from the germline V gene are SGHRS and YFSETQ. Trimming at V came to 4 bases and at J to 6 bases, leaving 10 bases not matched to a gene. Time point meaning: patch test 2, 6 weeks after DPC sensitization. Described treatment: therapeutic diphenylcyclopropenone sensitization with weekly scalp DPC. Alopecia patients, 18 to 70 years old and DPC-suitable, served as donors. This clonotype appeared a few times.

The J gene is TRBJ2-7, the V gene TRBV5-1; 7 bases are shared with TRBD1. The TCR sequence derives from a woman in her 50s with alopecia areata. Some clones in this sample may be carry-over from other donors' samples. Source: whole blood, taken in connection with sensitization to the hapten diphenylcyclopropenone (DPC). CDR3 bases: TGCGCCAGCAGCCCCGGACAGGTCCAAGCCGAGCAGTACTTC. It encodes CASSPGQVQAEQYF. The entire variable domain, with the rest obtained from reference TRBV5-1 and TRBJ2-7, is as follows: KAGVTQTPRYLIKTRGQQVTLSCSPISGHRSVSWYQQTPGQGLQFLFEYFSETQRNKGNFPGRFSGRQFSNSRSEMNVSTLELGDSALYLCASSPGQVQAEQYFGPGTRLTVT.